This T cell receptor beta chain was identified during a study of blood T cell repertoires in COVID-19. This CDR3 has 15 amino acids. CDR1 is SGHRS and CDR2 is YFSETQ in the germline V gene. J gave up 6 bases and V 0 bases, and 8 bases lay outside the gene matches. This table comes from immunoSEQ multiplex PCR, and its TCRdb copy is limited to in-frame clones, with some not included. The profile shows around 700,000 clones, just under 90% of them singletons. This clonotype was sampled from a woman under 30 with acute or convalescent COVID-19. Sequenced material: peripheral blood. This chain links TRBV5-1 with TRBJ1-2; 7 bases match TRBD1. CDR3: CASSLDRGYENGYTF. Written as DNA, the CDR3 is TGCGCCAGCAGCTTGGACAGGGGTTACGAGAATGGCTACACCTTC.